The T cell receptor beta chain described here comes from a study of cytomegalovirus exposure and HLA in healthy donors. Study-wide results and limits: For most TCR beta V segments, an earlier analysis put the productive rate at about 87% or about 30% of the time. Whilst most TCR sequences proved rare, a subset of public TCRs occurred across many donors. The authors later linked a missense DCLRE1C variant to TCR beta V- and J-gene trimming. The sole available immune exposure information was CMV serostatus.

The primer mix had 60 Vbeta and 13 Jbeta primers. TCRdb keeps only in-frame clones here, not all; method: immunoSEQ multiplex PCR. Its listing shows about 51,000 clones. Worth noting for this clone: Its target is not known.

CDR1 is SGHRS, CDR2 YFSETQ, per germline. The trim removed 4 bases at V and 5 bases at J, leaving 6 bases unmatched. The CDR3 covers 14 residues. The chain couples TRBV5-1 to TRBJ1-1, with 9 bases matching TRBD1. This sequence was found in a man aged 35 to 55 in good health and CMV-seropositive. Sequenced input: PBMCs. The CDR3 bases are TGCGCCAGCAGCGGACAGGGGTGGGAGACTGAAGCTTTCTTT. The encoded protein is CASSGQGWETEAFF.